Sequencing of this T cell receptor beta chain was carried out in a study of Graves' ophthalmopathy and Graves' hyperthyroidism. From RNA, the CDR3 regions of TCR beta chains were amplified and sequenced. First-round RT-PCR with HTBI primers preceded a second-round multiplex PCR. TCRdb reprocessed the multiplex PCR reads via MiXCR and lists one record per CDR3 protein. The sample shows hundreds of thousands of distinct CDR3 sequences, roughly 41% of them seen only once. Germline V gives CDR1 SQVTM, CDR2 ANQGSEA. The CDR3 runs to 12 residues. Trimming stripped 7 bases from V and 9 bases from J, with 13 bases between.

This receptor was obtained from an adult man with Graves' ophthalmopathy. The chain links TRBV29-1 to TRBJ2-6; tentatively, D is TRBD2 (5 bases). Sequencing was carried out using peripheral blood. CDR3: CSGEGGDNVLTF. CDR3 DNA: TGCAGCGGAGAGGGCGGAGACAACGTCCTGACTTTC.